This TCR beta chain was profiled in a study of memory CD4+ T cells and cytomegalovirus serostatus. Single viable CD3+CD4+CD8-CD45RO+ cells were sorted as the memory CD4+ T cells. The CDR3 is 15 amino acids. Germline values: CDR1 LNHDA, CDR2 SQIVND (reference sequence). Trimming at V came to 3 bases and at J to 3 bases, leaving 6 bases not matched to a gene. Data came from immunoSEQ multiplex PCR; TCRdb stores just in-frame clones and leaves some out. Altogether about 92,000 clones are present, roughly 80% being singletons, with the ten largest covering about 3.6%. The chain uses TRBV19 and TRBJ1-2; 8 nucleotides match TRBD1. The receptor comes from an adult in good health and CMV-seropositive. Sequenced: memory CD4+ T cells from blood. The CDR3 loop is CASSINPDRDYGYTF. The CDR3 DNA reads as TGTGCCAGTAGTATTAACCCGGACAGGGACTATGGCTACACCTTC.